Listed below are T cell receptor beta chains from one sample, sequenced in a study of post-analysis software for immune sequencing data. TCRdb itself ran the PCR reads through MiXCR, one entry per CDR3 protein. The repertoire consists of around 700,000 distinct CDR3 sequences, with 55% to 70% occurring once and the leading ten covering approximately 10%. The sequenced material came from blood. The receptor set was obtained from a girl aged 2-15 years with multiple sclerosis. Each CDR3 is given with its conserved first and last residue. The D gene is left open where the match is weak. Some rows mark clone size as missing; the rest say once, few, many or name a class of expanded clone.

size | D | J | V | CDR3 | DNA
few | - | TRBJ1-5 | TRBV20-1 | CRARAGNQPQHF | TGCAGGGCTAGGGCGGGGAATCAGCCCCAGCATTTT
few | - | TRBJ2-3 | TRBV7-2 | CASSAYTDTQYF | TGTGCCAGCAGCGCCTACACAGATACGCAGTATTTT
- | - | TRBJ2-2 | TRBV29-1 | CSVHYREAGELFF | TGCAGCGTACATTACAGGGAGGCCGGGGAGCTGTTTTTT
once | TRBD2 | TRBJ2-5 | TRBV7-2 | CASSPGLAEPETQYF | TGTGCCAGCAGTCCGGGACTAGCGGAGCCAGAGACCCAGTACTTC
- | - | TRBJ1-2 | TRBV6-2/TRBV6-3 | CASSYTAGVVYGYTF | TGTGCCAGCAGTTACACGGCAGGGGTGGTCTATGGCTACACCTTC
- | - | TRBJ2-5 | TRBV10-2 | CASSEWDGETQYF | TGCGCCAGCAGTGAGTGGGACGGGGAGACCCAGTACTTC
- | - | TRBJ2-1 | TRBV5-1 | CASSPGRGRNEQFF | TGCGCCAGCAGCCCGGGTAGGGGTCGCAATGAGCAGTTCTTC
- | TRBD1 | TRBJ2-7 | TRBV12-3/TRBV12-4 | CASSPPGQYNEQYF | TGTGCCAGCAGTCCGCCGGGACAGTACAATGAGCAGTACTTC
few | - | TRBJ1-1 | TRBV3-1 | CASSQDRGTEAFF | TGTGCCAGCAGCCAAGATCGGGGAACTGAAGCTTTCTTT
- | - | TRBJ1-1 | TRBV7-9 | CASSQFPKGGTVNTEAFF | TGTGCCAGCAGCCAATTTCCGAAGGGGGGCACCGTGAACACTGAAGCTTTCTTT
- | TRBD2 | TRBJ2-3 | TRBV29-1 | CSDRDYTDTQYF | TGCAGCGATCGGGACTACACAGATACGCAGTATTTT
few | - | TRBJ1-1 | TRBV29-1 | CSVETAGTNTEAFF | TGCAGCGTTGAAACGGCAGGAACGAACACTGAAGCTTTCTTT
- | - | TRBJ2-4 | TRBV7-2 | CARPDGTVAKNIQYF | TGTGCCCGCCCCGACGGGACCGTAGCCAAAAACATTCAGTACTTC
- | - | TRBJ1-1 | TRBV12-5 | CASGLEPTEAFF | TGTGCTAGTGGTCTAGAACCCACTGAAGCTTTCTTT
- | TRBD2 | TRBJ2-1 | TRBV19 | CASSILAGGSEQFF | TGTGCCAGTAGTATTTTGGCGGGGGGGAGCGAGCAGTTCTTC
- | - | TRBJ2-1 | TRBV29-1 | CSVERPSYNEQFF | TGCAGCGTTGAGCGGCCCAGTTACAATGAGCAGTTCTTC
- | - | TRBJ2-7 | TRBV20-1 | CSAISHPYEQYF | TGCAGTGCTATTAGCCACCCCTACGAGCAGTACTTC
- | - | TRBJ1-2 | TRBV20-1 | CSARDSNGGYTF | TGCAGTGCTAGAGACTCGAATGGGGGCTACACCTTC
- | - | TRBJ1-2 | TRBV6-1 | CASSDPPDYGYTF | TGTGCCAGCAGTGATCCCCCGGACTATGGCTACACCTTC
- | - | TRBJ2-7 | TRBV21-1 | CASSNRHRVAHYEQYF | TGTGCCAGCAGCAATCGGCACAGGGTGGCCCATTACGAGCAGTACTTC
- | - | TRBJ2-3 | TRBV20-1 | CSATGRTDTQYF | TGCAGTGCCACTGGTCGCACAGATACGCAGTATTTT
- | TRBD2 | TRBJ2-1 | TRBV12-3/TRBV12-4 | CASSQLAGENNEQFF | TGTGCCAGCAGCCAACTAGCGGGGGAGAACAATGAGCAGTTCTTC
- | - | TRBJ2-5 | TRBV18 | CASSPPQGQRETQYF | TGTGCCAGCTCACCACCCCAGGGGCAGAGGGAGACCCAGTACTTC
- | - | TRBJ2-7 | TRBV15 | CATSRERSYEQYF | TGTGCCACCAGCAGAGAGAGGTCCTACGAGCAGTACTTC
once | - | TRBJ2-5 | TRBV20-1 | CSARDAPEQETQYF | TGCAGTGCTAGAGATGCTCCGGAACAAGAGACCCAGTACTTC
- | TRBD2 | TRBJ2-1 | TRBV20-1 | CSASSGGGANEQFF | TGCAGTGCGTCCTCGGGCGGGGGGGCAAATGAGCAGTTCTTC
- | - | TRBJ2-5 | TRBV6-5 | CANSSPSETQYF | TGTGCCAACAGCTCACCCTCAGAGACCCAGTACTTC
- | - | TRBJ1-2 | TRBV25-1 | CASSGPGAAMNYGYTF | TGTGCCAGCAGTGGGCCCGGGGCGGCCATGAACTATGGCTACACCTTC
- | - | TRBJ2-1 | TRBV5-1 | CASSLGYADLSYNEQFF | TGCGCCAGCAGCTTGGGGTACGCCGACCTCTCCTACAATGAGCAGTTCTTC
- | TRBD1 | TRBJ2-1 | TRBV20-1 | CSAGGTGGQNEQFF | TGCAGTGCTGGCGGGACAGGGGGTCAAAATGAGCAGTTCTTC
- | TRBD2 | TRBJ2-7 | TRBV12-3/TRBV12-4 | CASSFAGGPHEQYF | TGTGCCAGCAGTTTTGCGGGAGGGCCTCACGAGCAGTACTTC
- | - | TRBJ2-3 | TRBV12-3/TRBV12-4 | CASSGQVNTQYF | TGTGCCAGCAGTGGCCAGGTGAATACGCAGTATTTT
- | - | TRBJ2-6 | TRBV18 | CASSPGETGANVLTF | TGTGCCAGCTCACCGGGGGAGACCGGGGCCAACGTCCTGACTTTC
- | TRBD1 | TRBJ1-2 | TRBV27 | CASRLTGGSGYTF | TGTGCCAGCAGACTGACAGGGGGGAGCGGCTACACCTTC
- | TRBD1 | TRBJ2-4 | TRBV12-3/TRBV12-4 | CASSVQGTKNIQYF | TGTGCCAGCAGTGTACAGGGGACCAAAAACATTCAGTACTTC
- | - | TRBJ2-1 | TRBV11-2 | CASSLSRGAEGYNEQFF | TGTGCCAGCAGCTTATCCCGCGGGGCGGAGGGCTACAATGAGCAGTTCTTC
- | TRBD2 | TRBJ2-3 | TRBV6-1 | CATLSGGGADTQYF | TGTGCCACCCTTAGCGGGGGTGGGGCAGATACGCAGTATTTT
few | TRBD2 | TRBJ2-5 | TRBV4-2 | CASSQSSVVAGGEKETQYF | TGTGCCAGCAGCCAAAGCTCAGTAGTCGCGGGGGGAGAAAAAGAGACCCAGTACTTC
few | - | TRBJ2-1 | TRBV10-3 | CAITGTQGGEQFF | TGTGCCATCACTGGGACCCAAGGGGGTGAGCAGTTCTTC
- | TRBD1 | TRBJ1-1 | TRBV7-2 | CASSPRRDRGTEAFF | TGTGCCAGCAGCCCAAGACGGGACAGGGGCACTGAAGCTTTCTTT
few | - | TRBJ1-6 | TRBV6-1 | CASSERQENSPLHF | TGTGCCAGCAGTGAGCGACAGGAAAATTCACCCCTCCACTTT
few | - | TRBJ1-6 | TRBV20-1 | CSAASHVDSPLHF | TGCAGTGCTGCCTCCCACGTAGATTCACCCCTCCACTTT
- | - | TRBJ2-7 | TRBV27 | CASSLTRAAYEQYF | TGTGCCAGCAGTTTAACCAGGGCGGCCTACGAGCAGTACTTC
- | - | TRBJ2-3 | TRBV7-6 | CASSLESERTDTQYF | TGTGCCAGCAGCTTAGAAAGTGAGCGCACAGATACGCAGTATTTT
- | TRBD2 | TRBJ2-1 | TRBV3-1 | CASSQRTSGLYNEQFF | TGTGCCAGCAGCCAACGGACTAGTGGACTATACAATGAGCAGTTCTTC
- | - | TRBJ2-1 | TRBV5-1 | CASSWGAGPLTGFF | TGCGCCAGCAGCTGGGGAGCGGGCCCACTCACGGGGTTCTTC
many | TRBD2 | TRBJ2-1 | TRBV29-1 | CSVQTSGSLHEQFF | TGCAGCGTCCAAACTAGCGGGAGTTTACATGAGCAGTTCTTC
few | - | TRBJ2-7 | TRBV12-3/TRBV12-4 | CASSPVGNGYEQYF | TGTGCCAGCAGTCCGGTAGGGAATGGCTACGAGCAGTACTTC
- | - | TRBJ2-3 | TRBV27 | CASSFRGFGSTDTQYF | TGTGCCAGCAGTTTCAGAGGGTTCGGCAGCACAGATACGCAGTATTTT
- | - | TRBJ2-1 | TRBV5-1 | CASSEAASASYEQFF | TGCGCCAGCAGCGAGGCGGCTAGCGCGTCCTACGAGCAGTTCTTC